One and the same sample provided the 10 T cell receptor beta chains below, sequenced in a study of OX40 agonist ivuxolimab in advanced cancers. Produced via immunoSEQ multiplex PCR; TCRdb's table is partial and in-frame only. The sample holds roughly 38,000 clones, roughly 82% seen once. The specimen comprised CD4+ or CD8+ T cells sorted from blood, sampled in a trial of the OX40 agonist ivuxolimab. The receptor source for this set is an adult with an advanced solid tumor such as melanoma, head and neck, liver or kidney cancer.

This clone was detected a few times. The gene calls are TRBV4-3 and TRBJ2-3, with TRBD2 identical over 10 bases. The V and J ends lost 0 bases and 5 bases, in that order; junction bases with no gene match: 8. This CDR3 has 17 amino acids. Germline lookup yields CDR1 LGHNA and CDR2 YSLEER. The CDR3 nucleotides are TGCGCCAGCAGCCAAGAGGGTACTAGCGGGGCAGGAGATACGCAGTATTTT. Protein product: CASSQEGTSGAGDTQYF.

This chain connects TRBV18 to TRBJ2-5; 8 bases fit TRBD2. The J call is uncertain, as TRBJ2-7 better fits the DNA end. Germline V CDR1 and CDR2: KGHSH, LQKENI. The CDR3 is 16 amino acids. The CDR3 loop is CASSPPSGGKTYEQYF. The CDR3 nucleotides read TGTGCCAGCTCACCACCTTCGGGGGGGAAGACCTACGAGCAGTACTTC.

This chain connects TRBV12-5 to TRBJ2-2; D possibly corresponds to TRBD1 (5 bases). The CDR3 sequence is 15 residues long. The V gene lost 1 base and the J gene lost 0 bases, with 6 bases spanning the gap. Germline CDR1 LGHNT, CDR2 FRNRAP. The CDR3 nucleotides are TGTGCTAGTGGTTTGGGGGGCTCGAACACCGGGGAGCTGTTTTTT. Encoded protein: CASGLGGSNTGELFF. The whole variable domain, filled in from reference TRBV12-5 and TRBJ2-2, reads DARVTQTPRHKVTEMGQEVTMRCQPILGHNTVFWYRQTMMQGLELLAYFRNRAPLDDSGMPKDRFSAEMPDATLATLKIQPSEPRDSAVYFCASGLGGSNTGELFFGEGSRLTVL.

The gene calls are TRBV30 and TRBJ2-1; the D is unclear. CDR3 length: 14 residues. Per germline, CDR1 GTSNPN and CDR2 SVGIG (reference sequence). Trimming removed 5 bases from V and 0 bases from J, with 11 bases in between. The CDR3 loop reads CAWVGTSSYNEQFF. CDR3 bases: TGTGCCTGGGTGGGTACGAGCTCCTACAATGAGCAGTTCTTC.

This sequence joins TRBV10-2 and TRBJ2-3, with 9 nucleotides matching TRBD2. This CDR3 has 17 residues. Germline trimming cut 0 bases from V and 2 bases from J; bases unmatched to any gene: 6. Germline V gene data show CDR1 as WSHSY and CDR2 as SAAADI. Here the CDR3 reads CASSESNERGDTDTQYF. The CDR3 coding sequence is TGCGCCAGCAGTGAGTCGAATGAGCGGGGGGACACAGATACGCAGTATTTT.

V gene TRBV29-1 combines with J gene TRBJ2-4, with 8 bases fitting TRBD1. Unmatched junction bases numbered 5, after V lost 7 bases and J lost 6 bases. CDR1 is SQVTM and CDR2 is ANQGSEA in the germline V gene. CDR3 length: 12 residues. CDR3 bases: TGCAGCGGGGGGACAGGTTCAAACATTCAGTACTTC. Amino acids: CSGGTGSNIQYF.

V and J are TRBV15 and TRBJ1-2; a possible D gene is TRBD1 (5 bases). The CDR3 has 14 amino acids. From germline, CDR1 is LNHNV and CDR2 YYDKDF (reference sequence). Trimming removed 0 bases from V and 5 bases from J, with 10 bases in between. CDR3 loop: CATSRDGAAYGYTF. The CDR3 DNA reads TGTGCCACCAGCAGAGACGGGGCAGCGTATGGCTACACCTTC.

DNA of the CDR3: TGTGCCAGCAGCCCCTTCCCCGGGACAGGGGGGACCTACGAGCAGTACTTC. This sequence encodes CASSPFPGTGGTYEQYF. The gene calls are TRBV7-9 and TRBJ2-7, with 11 positions matching TRBD1. The CDR3 runs 17 residues. The J segment lost 2 bases and the V segment lost 5 bases, leaving 11 bases of the junction unmatched. The germline V gene has CDR1 SEHNR and CDR2 FQNEAQ (reference sequence).

Remarks on this clone: This sample includes further DNA sequences coding for the same CDR3. This chain connects TRBV6-1 to TRBJ1-5, with 7 bases matching TRBD1. Trimming cost V 9 bases and J 1 base; bases outside gene matches: 6. The CDR3 length is 14 residues. Germline lookup yields CDR1 MNHNS and CDR2 SASEGT. The CDR3 region has the DNA TGTGCCAGTACGGGACAGATCAGCAATCAGCCCCAGCATTTT. Its translation: CASTGQISNQPQHF.

The chain is built from TRBV15 and TRBJ2-2; unclear D gene. The germline V gene encodes CDR1 LNHNV and CDR2 YYDKDF (reference sequence). The CDR3 is 18 residues long. The germline V and J ends were trimmed by 0 bases and 5 bases, with 19 bases remaining between them. CDR3 residues: CATSRDRGGRVGTGELFF. The DNA of the CDR3 is TGTGCCACCAGCAGAGATAGAGGCGGAAGGGTAGGGACCGGGGAGCTGTTTTTT.